Presented here are 2 T cell receptor beta chains from one specimen sequenced in a study of T cells in Graves' hyperthyroidism and ophthalmopathy. The investigators amplified TCR beta CDR3 regions from RNA transcripts. Primed by the HTBI set, a first-round RT-PCR was run on the TCR CDR3. From the multiplex PCR reads, TCRdb called clonotypes with MiXCR, one entry per CDR3 protein. The table has over 350,000 distinct CDR3 sequences, 15% to 20% seen once. The sample was blood. These receptors all come from a man aged 18 to 35 with Graves' ophthalmopathy.

The rearrangement links TRBV29-1 to TRBJ2-1; 9 bases are shared with TRBD1. The trim removed 6 bases at V and 15 bases at J, leaving 15 bases unmatched. Germline CDR1 and CDR2: SQVTM and ANQGSEA. The CDR3 extends over 13 amino acids. CDR3 nucleotides: TGCAGCGTGACTCCGGGACAGGGATTCTCATGGTTCTTC. Its translation: CSVTPGQGFSWFF.

In its sample, this clonotype was seen many times. The rearrangement uses TRBV3-1 and TRBJ1-5; no reliable D call. Germline V lookup: CDR1 LGHDT, CDR2 YNNKEL (reference sequence). The CDR3 length is 13 residues. The V and J ends lost 5 bases and 5 bases respectively, with 10 bases between them. This CDR3 is CASSSKPDQPQHF. The CDR3 DNA reads as TGTGCCAGCAGCTCCAAGCCCGATCAGCCCCAGCATTTT. Filled out from reference TRBV3-1 and TRBJ1-5, the complete variable domain reads DTAVSQTPKYLVTQMGNDKSIKCEQNLGHDTMYWYKQDSKKFLKIMFSYNNKELIINETVPNRFSPKSPDKAHLNLHINSLELGDSAVYFCASSSKPDQPQHFGDGTRLSIL.